The 32 T cell receptor beta chains presented below share a single source sample, sequenced in a study of blood T cell repertoires in COVID-19. Clones were read by immunoSEQ multiplex PCR, and TCRdb kept only the in-frame ones, dropping some. The sample yields under 300,000 clones, over 75% seen once. The specimen sequenced was peripheral blood. These TCRs come from a man younger than 45 who had recovered from COVID-19.

The chain couples TRBV4-1 to TRBJ1-5, with D unresolved. CDR1 and CDR2 (germline): MGHRA, YSYEKL. The CDR3 totals 15 residues. V lost 1 base and J 3 bases, leaving 10 bases between the germline ends. Here the CDR3 reads CASSQGRADNQPQHF. The CDR3, as DNA: TGCGCCAGCAGCCAAGGGAGGGCGGACAATCAGCCCCAGCATTTT.

The gene calls are TRBV19 and TRBJ2-3; D call uncertain. CDR3 length equals 12 residues. Per the germline V gene, CDR1 is LNHDA and CDR2 is SQIVND (reference sequence). The germline V and J ends were trimmed by 3 bases and 6 bases, with 7 bases remaining between them. The CDR3 region has the DNA TGTGCCAGTAGTATCGGTTGGGATACGCAGTATTTT. Amino acid sequence: CASSIGWDTQYF.

The chain carries TRBV7-9 and TRBJ2-7; D is undetermined. The V end was cut by 1 base, the J end by 5 bases, with 6 bases between. CDR1 SEHNR and CDR2 FQNEAQ come from the germline V gene (reference sequence). CDR3 length: 12 residues. The CDR3 DNA sequence: TGTGCCAGCAGCTTAGGAGAGAACGAGCAGTACTTC. As protein: CASSLGENEQYF.

The chain combines TRBV19 with TRBJ1-5; D is perhaps TRBD1 (5 bases). Germline CDR1 is LNHDA and CDR2 is SQIVND (reference sequence). Trimming removed 10 bases at V and 4 bases at J, with 14 bases between. This CDR3 is built from 13 residues. The CDR3 DNA is TGTGCCACTCAGACAGACCTGAATCAGCCCCAGCATTTT. Amino acids: CATQTDLNQPQHF.

The V gene is TRBV5-6, the J gene TRBJ2-1; a weak D match, TRBD1 (5 bases). CDR1 SGHDT and CDR2 YYEEEE come from the germline V gene. The CDR3 runs to 16 residues. Trimming took 4 bases from V and 4 from J, leaving 18 bases between them. The CDR3 DNA reads TGTGCCAGCAGCCTGGACAACGACAACAAGTACAATGAGCAGTTCTTC. The encoded protein is CASSLDNDNKYNEQFF.

This chain links TRBV2 with TRBJ2-1, with 7 bases aligning to TRBD1. Germline CDR1 SNHLY, CDR2 FYNNEI. The CDR3 is made up of 15 amino acids. J was trimmed by 0 bases and V by 7 bases; bases with no gene match: 6. The chain's CDR3 is CASTEQGNSYNEQFF. The CDR3 DNA is TGTGCCAGCACAGAACAGGGGAACTCCTACAATGAGCAGTTCTTC.

The V gene is TRBV18, the J gene TRBJ2-3; no reliable D call. This CDR3 has 15 amino acids. Germline V CDR1 and CDR2: KGHSH, LQKENI. V gave up 3 bases and J gave up 1 base, with 11 bases separating them. DNA for the CDR3: TGTGCCAGCTCACCGTCCCTAGAAGGCACAGATACGCAGTATTTT. Translated, it gives CASSPSLEGTDTQYF.

This clone was observed a single time. The chain combines TRBV11-2 with TRBJ2-7, with D perhaps TRBD1 (5 bases). The length of the CDR3 is 13 residues. In germline, CDR1 is SGHAT, CDR2 FQNNGV. Trimming left V 1 base short and J 3 bases short, with 7 bases between. CDR3 sequence: CASSLVTGYEQYV. CDR3 coding DNA: TGTGCCAGCAGCTTAGTTACAGGCTACGAGCAGTACGTC.

This chain uses TRBV4-2 with TRBJ1-6; TRBD1 might be the D (5 bases). The CDR3 is made up of 16 amino acids. Germline CDR1 reads LGHNA; CDR2 reads YNFKEQ. Trimming removed 4 bases from V and 7 bases from J, with 17 bases in between. The CDR3 DNA is TGTGCCAGCAGCCCACAGGCTACCGGCGGAAATTCACCCCTCCACTTT. It codes for CASSPQATGGNSPLHF.

This clone was seen only once. This sequence joins TRBV21-1 and TRBJ1-2; TRBD1, the D gene given by the table, was not confirmed from the DNA. TRBV21-1 is tagged as a pseudogene. The CDR3 totals 14 residues. CDR3 DNA: TGTGCCAGCAGCAAAAGGGGTGGACGGAATGGCTACACCTTC. Translation gives CASSKRGGRNGYTF.

This clone has more than one count but fewer than ten. The J gene is TRBJ1-2, the V gene TRBV7-9; D might be TRBD1 (5 bases). Germline V gene data show CDR1 as SEHNR and CDR2 as FQNEAQ (reference sequence). The ends were cut back, 5 bases at V and 10 bases at J, with 17 bases in the middle. The CDR3 extends over 13 amino acids. The CDR3 region has the DNA TGTGCCAGCAGCCCATCCGGGCAGGGCCCCTACACCTTC. Its protein product is CASSPSGQGPYTF.

This chain connects TRBV10-3 to TRBJ1-6, with 8 bases lining up with TRBD1. Per germline, CDR1 ENHRY and CDR2 SYGVKD. Trimming removed 8 bases from V and 5 bases from J; junction bases left unmatched: 8. The CDR3 consists of 15 residues. The chain's CDR3 is CAIGRTGGNNSPLHF. The CDR3 nucleotides are TGTGCCATCGGCAGAACAGGGGGGAATAATTCACCCCTCCACTTT.

The chain recombines TRBV2 with TRBJ2-1, with unresolved D. Trimming took 2 bases from V and 9 from J, leaving 17 bases between them. The length of the CDR3 is 15 residues. Germline lookup yields CDR1 SNHLY and CDR2 FYNNEI. CDR3 coding DNA: TGTGCCAGCAGTGAAAATCCCGGCGGATTTGGTGAGCAGTTCTTC. Its translation: CASSENPGGFGEQFF.

V gene TRBV5-4 combines with J gene TRBJ2-5; weak D call: TRBD2 (6 bases). Germline V gene data show CDR1 as SGHNT and CDR2 as YYREEE (reference sequence). V lost 4 bases, J lost 9 bases, and 22 bases lay in between. The CDR3 runs 15 residues. This chain's CDR3 is CASSPPAGGLGAQYF. CDR3 coding DNA: TGTGCCAGCAGCCCTCCGGCAGGAGGGTTAGGGGCCCAGTACTTC.

The chain is built from TRBV5-4 and TRBJ1-2, with D maybe TRBD1 (6 bases). Germline V gives CDR1 SGHNT, CDR2 YYREEE (reference sequence). With 1 base removed from V and 4 bases from J, the gap between germline ends came to 11 bases. The CDR3 runs to 14 residues. The CDR3 loop is CASSLPTGSYGYTF. CDR3 DNA: TGTGCCAGCAGCTTGCCGACAGGTTCCTATGGCTACACCTTC.

This clone was recorded only once. The rearrangement links TRBV28 to TRBJ2-7; TRBD1 is a possible D gene (7 bases). Between the trimmed V and J ends, which lost 7 bases and 2 bases, there was a span of 15 bases. The CDR3 sequence is 14 residues long. The germline CDR1 and CDR2 sequences are MDHEN and SYDVKM. The CDR3 DNA sequence: TGTGCCAGCACCCCCGCGGGACAGCCCTACGAGCAGTACGTC. Amino acids: CASTPAGQPYEQYV.

The chain employs TRBV19 and TRBJ2-7, with 10 bases matching TRBD1. The CDR3 consists of 14 residues. J gave up 6 bases and V 7 bases, and 9 bases lay outside the gene matches. CDR1 and CDR2 from the germline V gene are LNHDA and SQIVND (reference sequence). In DNA, the CDR3 is TGTGCCAGTACCACCGGGACAGGGGCCGGCGAGCAGTACTTC. This sequence encodes CASTTGTGAGEQYF.

This clone has only a few counts. This sample also contains other DNA sequences that code for the same CDR3. J is TRBJ2-3 and V is TRBV4-1; D gene ambiguous. Trimming pared 0 bases from V and 4 bases from J, leaving 5 bases between. Germline V lookup: CDR1 MGHRA, CDR2 YSYEKL. The CDR3 loop spans 13 amino acids. The CDR3 coding sequence is TGCGCCAGCAGCCAAGACCCCTCAGATACGCAGTATTTT. Translated, it gives CASSQDPSDTQYF.

V usage is TRBV7-9 and J usage is TRBJ2-1; D possibly corresponds to TRBD1 (6 bases). The CDR3 length is 14 residues. V gave up 5 bases and J gave up 10 bases, with 18 bases separating them. Germline loops: CDR1 SEHNR, CDR2 FQNEAQ (reference sequence). CDR3 DNA sequence: TGTGCCAGCAGCGCCCTTAGGGGGTCTCGGGAGCAGTTCTTC. Residues: CASSALRGSREQFF.

The chain employs TRBV18 and TRBJ2-4; possibly TRBD1 for D (5 bases). Germline loops: CDR1 KGHSH, CDR2 LQKENI. The ends were cut back, 3 bases at V and 6 bases at J, with 12 bases in the middle. CDR3 size: 14 residues. In nucleotides, the CDR3 is TGTGCCAGCTCACCGGCAAGGGGATCAAACATTCAGTACTTC. It codes for CASSPARGSNIQYF.

The rearrangement joins TRBV5-1 to TRBJ2-6; 7 bases agree with TRBD1. Per the germline V gene, CDR1 is SGHRS and CDR2 is YFSETQ. CDR3 length equals 16 residues. V trimming: 2 bases; J trimming: 1 base; junction bases outside the gene matches: 3. CDR3 in amino acids: CASSFKGASGANVLTF. CDR3 coding DNA: TGCGCCAGCAGCTTTAAGGGGGCTTCTGGGGCCAACGTCCTGACTTTC.

V is TRBV7-9 and J is TRBJ1-2; no reliable D call. The V gene's germline CDR1 is SEHNR and CDR2 FQNEAQ (reference sequence). The CDR3 has 11 residues. Trimming shortened V by 1 base and J by 8 bases, and 5 bases separated the two germline ends. CDR3 sequence (DNA): TGTGCCAGCAGCTTAGGAGCCGGCTACACCTTC. It codes for CASSLGAGYTF. The variable domain in full, completed from reference TRBV7-9 and TRBJ1-2, reads DTGVSQNPRHKITKRGQNVTFRCDPISEHNRLYWYRQTLGQGPEFLTYFQNEAQLEKSRLLSDRFSAERPKGSFSTLEIQRTEQGDSAMYLCASSLGAGYTFGSGTRLTVV.

The chain joins TRBV5-4 to TRBJ2-4, with D possibly TRBD1 on 5 matching bases. Trimming cost V 2 bases and J 7 bases, with 13 bases left between them. Germline V CDR1 and CDR2: SGHNT, YYREEE (reference sequence). The CDR3 consists of 14 residues. CDR3 sequence reads: CASSFQGMGNIQYF. In DNA, the CDR3 is TGTGCCAGCAGCTTCCAGGGAATGGGTAACATTCAGTACTTC. Full variable domain (missing parts from reference TRBV5-4 and TRBJ2-4): ETGVTQSPTHLIKTRGQQVTLRCSSQSGHNTVSWYQQALGQGPQFIFQYYREEENGRGNFPPRFSGLQFPNYSSELNVNALELDDSALYLCASSFQGMGNIQYFGAGTRLSVL.

V gene TRBV5-6 combines with J gene TRBJ1-1, with 7 bases identical to TRBD1. The CDR3 is 13 amino acids. Germline V CDR1 and CDR2: SGHDT, YYEEEE. With V trimmed by 6 bases and J by 4 bases, 6 bases remained unmatched. The CDR3 DNA follows: TGTGCCAGCATTATCCAGGGGGGCACTGAAGCTTTCTTT. Translated: CASIIQGGTEAFF.

The chain combines TRBV1 with TRBJ2-7; TRBD1 was called by the table and not checked on the DNA. TRBV1 is flagged as a pseudogene. CDR3 length: 17 amino acids. The CDR3 loop is CTSSQGQDRNSSYEQYF. DNA for the CDR3: TGCACCAGCAGCCAAGGCCAGGACAGGAACTCCTCCTACGAGCAGTACTTC.

The rearrangement uses TRBV5-4 and TRBJ1-1, with TRBD1 identical over 9 bases. CDR1 is SGHNT, CDR2 YYREEE, per germline (reference sequence). The ends lost 4 bases at V and 1 base at J; junction bases unmatched: 2. The CDR3 covers 14 residues. As DNA, the CDR3 is TGTGCCAGCAGCACGGACAGGGGGAACACTGAAGCTTTCTTT. It codes for CASSTDRGNTEAFF.

The chain joins TRBV5-1 to TRBJ1-2; 8 bases map to TRBD1. This CDR3 contains 14 residues. V lost 4 bases to trimming and J lost 5 bases; unmatched junction nucleotides: 7. The germline CDR1 and CDR2 sequences are SGHRS and YFSETQ. The CDR3 protein is CASSVEGQVYGYTF. The DNA of the CDR3 is TGCGCCAGCAGCGTGGAGGGACAGGTTTATGGCTACACCTTC.

The chain has TRBV2 and TRBJ1-2; 9 bases are a match to TRBD1. Per the germline V gene, CDR1 is SNHLY and CDR2 is FYNNEI. The CDR3 sequence is 18 residues long. The V gene end was trimmed by 6 bases and the J gene end by 6 bases; junction bases not matched to a gene: 20. The CDR3 sequence: CASRVGRQIRTGENGYTF. For the CDR3, the DNA is TGTGCCAGCAGAGTAGGCCGACAAATTAGGACAGGGGAGAATGGCTACACCTTC.

This clone is a singleton in its sample. This chain links TRBV19 with TRBJ2-1; possibly TRBD1 for D (6 bases). V lost 9 bases and J lost 10, with 16 bases in between. Germline CDR1 reads LNHDA; CDR2 reads SQIVND (reference sequence). This CDR3 spans 12 amino acids. CDR3 loop: CASDMGAGEQFF. CDR3 in DNA: TGTGCCAGCGATATGGGGGCTGGGGAGCAGTTCTTC.

The chain links TRBV5-1 to TRBJ2-3; the D gene is possibly TRBD2 (6 bases). The V gene lost 0 bases and the J gene lost 6 bases, with 11 bases spanning the gap. CDR3 length: 14 residues. CDR1 is SGHRS and CDR2 is YFSETQ in the germline V gene. The CDR3 nucleotides are TGCGCCAGCAGCTTGGTGGGGGGTCGCGATACGCAGTATTTT. Its translation: CASSLVGGRDTQYF.

The chain couples TRBV2 to TRBJ1-1; maybe TRBD1 (5 bases). The CDR3 spans 19 residues. CDR1 and CDR2 from the germline V gene are SNHLY and FYNNEI. V was shortened by 6 bases and J by 0 bases, with 26 bases between the two germline ends. CDR3 DNA: TGTGCCAGCAGGAGATGGGTGAACCGGGCGGAGGGGATGAACACTGAAGCTTTCTTT. Its translation is CASRRWVNRAEGMNTEAFF.

The chain links TRBV7-9 to TRBJ1-2; 10 bases are a match to TRBD1. The CDR3 loop spans 16 amino acids. Trimming removed 5 bases from V and 5 bases from J; junction bases left unmatched: 11. Per germline, CDR1 SEHNR and CDR2 FQNEAQ (reference sequence). CDR3 sequence reads: CASSHADRGGGYGYTF. Here the CDR3 DNA reads TGTGCCAGCAGCCACGCGGACAGGGGGGGCGGATATGGCTACACCTTC.